This entry concerns a single TCR beta chain. Its specificity is not known. The data are from a study of shared clonotypes between healthy human individuals. Repertoires were generated with immunoSEQ multiplex PCR, while TCRdb's copy carries only in-frame clones and drops some. The sample includes 450,000 to 600,000 clones, 79% seen only once; the top ten take about 12%. CDR1 and CDR2 from the germline V gene are SGHNT and YYREEE (reference sequence). CDR3 length: 14 residues. Trimming removed 4 bases from V and 6 bases from J; junction bases left unmatched: 9. Study outcomes and limitations: With few donors, the genetic and exposure-history diversity represented was limited.

The sequence derives from a woman aged 40 to 55 in good health. Some clones in this sample may be carry-over from other donors' samples. The sequenced sample was PBMCs. The V gene is TRBV5-4, the J gene TRBJ1-1, with 7 bases that match TRBD1. The CDR3 DNA follows: TGTGCCAGCAGCCAAGATCCCGGGACAGCTGAAGCTTTCTTT. This encodes CASSQDPGTAEAFF.